These 26 T cell receptor beta chains were sequenced from one sample in a study of shared T cell receptors in the human thymus. Produced via immunoSEQ multiplex PCR; TCRdb's table is partial and in-frame only. The repertoire consists of 550,000 to 800,000 clones, with over 75% occurring once and the leading ten covering approximately 0.01%. This same sample was also taken into another study, of human thymus T cells.

Material: thymocytes. Receptor source: a girl under two years old with a congenital heart defect.

The V and J genes are TRBV21-1 and TRBJ2-7; the tabulated D call, TRBD2, remains unverified against the DNA. TRBV21-1 counts as a pseudogene. The CDR3 covers 17 residues. The CDR3 DNA reads as TGTGCCAGCAGCAAAGCATGTTGGGGGGAGCTCCACTACGAGCAGTACTTC. Its translation is CASSKACWGELHYEQYF.

The chain combines TRBV14 with TRBJ1-2; TRBD1 might be the D (6 bases). The V gene's germline CDR1 is SGHDN and CDR2 FVKESK. V shed 8 bases and J shed 6 bases, with 16 bases lying between them. This CDR3 has 13 residues. Here the CDR3 reads CASRGHGKDGYTF. In DNA form, the CDR3 reads TGTGCCAGCCGGGGACACGGGAAGGATGGCTACACCTTC.

The rearrangement joins TRBV27 to TRBJ2-7, with 8 bases aligning to TRBD1. CDR3 length: 16 amino acids. The ends lost 6 bases at V and 3 bases at J; junction bases unmatched: 13. The germline CDR1 and CDR2 sequences are MNHEY and SMNVEV (reference sequence). CDR3 sequence (DNA): TGTGCCAGCAGCTCAGGACAGGGTCCTTGGGACTACGAGCAGTACTTC. Residues: CASSSGQGPWDYEQYF.

The chain has TRBV28 and TRBJ1-2; D ambiguous. The CDR3 spans 17 residues. Looked up from germline, CDR1 is MDHEN and CDR2 is SYDVKM. V was trimmed by 3 bases and J by 2 bases, leaving 19 bases between them. DNA of the CDR3: TGTGCCAGCAGTTTGGTGGGCCCGGGGATGTGGAACTATGGCTACACCTTC. This gives the protein CASSLVGPGMWNYGYTF.

The chain carries TRBV4-2 and TRBJ2-7; D is possibly TRBD1 (6 bases). Trimming left V 2 bases short and J 4 bases short, with 9 bases between. CDR3 length: 13 residues. Looked up from germline, CDR1 is LGHNA and CDR2 is YNFKEQ. CDR3 bases: TGTGCCAGCAGCCAACGGACAGCTTACGAGCAGTACTTC. This translates into CASSQRTAYEQYF.

J is TRBJ1-2 and V is TRBV2; TRBD1 agrees at 7 bases. Germline loops: CDR1 SNHLY, CDR2 FYNNEI. J was trimmed by 5 bases and V by 7 bases; bases with no gene match: 16. CDR3 length: 16 amino acids. CDR3 residues: CASTYRTGRNQYGYTF. Written as DNA, the CDR3 is TGTGCCAGCACTTATCGGACAGGCCGTAATCAGTATGGCTACACCTTC. The variable domain in full, completed from reference TRBV2 and TRBJ1-2, reads EPEVTQTPSHQVTQMGQEVILRCVPISNHLYFYWYRQILGQKVEFLVSFYNNEISEKSEIFDDQFSVERPDGSNFTLKIRSTKLEDSAMYFCASTYRTGRNQYGYTFGSGTRLTVV.

As regards this clone: Other nucleotide sequences in the sample specify the same CDR3. The chain uses TRBV5-4 and TRBJ2-1; 13 bases agree with TRBD2. V lost 5 bases, J lost 4 bases, and 3 bases stayed unmatched. The CDR3 loop spans 15 amino acids. The germline gives CDR1 SGHNT, CDR2 YYREEE (reference sequence). The CDR3 nucleotides read TGTGCCAGCAGTCCGGGACTAGCGGGATACAATGAGCAGTTCTTC. Its translation is CASSPGLAGYNEQFF.

As DNA, the CDR3 is TGTGCCACCAGCAGCACAAACAGGAGTCGGGGGATCACTGAAGCTTTCTTT. Encoded protein: CATSSTNRSRGITEAFF. The rearrangement joins TRBV15 to TRBJ1-1; maybe TRBD1 (5 bases). Germline V lookup: CDR1 LNHNV, CDR2 YYDKDF (reference sequence). This CDR3 comprises 17 residues. V was clipped by 3 bases and J by 4 bases, with 21 bases between them.

The chain couples TRBV7-2 to TRBJ1-2, with 8 positions matching TRBD1. This CDR3 has 19 amino acids. CDR1 is SGHTA and CDR2 is FQGNSA in the germline V gene. The trim removed 5 bases at V and 4 bases at J, leaving 21 bases unmatched. Here the CDR3 reads CASSIRTGLKVGLPYGYTF. CDR3 nucleotides: TGTGCCAGCAGCATAAGGACAGGGTTGAAGGTTGGTCTACCCTATGGCTACACCTTC.

The rearrangement joins TRBV28 to TRBJ1-5; TRBD1 agrees at 10 bases. The CDR3 is 18 amino acids. CDR1 and CDR2 (germline): MDHEN, SYDVKM. V trimming: 6 bases; J trimming: 5 bases; junction bases outside the gene matches: 16. The CDR3 loop is CASRIRDRGARKDQPQHF. As DNA, the CDR3 is TGTGCCAGCAGGATTCGGGACAGGGGAGCGAGGAAGGATCAGCCCCAGCATTTT.

The chain carries TRBV6-5 and TRBJ2-1, with a tentative D call TRBD1 (5 bases). Germline CDR1 MNHEY, CDR2 SVGAGI. The CDR3 is 16 residues long. The V end was cut by 4 bases, the J end by 9 bases, with 22 bases between. Here the CDR3 DNA reads TGTGCCAGCAGTTCATCAGGGTACTATATTCGGCGTGAGCAGTTCTTC. This encodes CASSSSGYYIRREQFF.

CDR3 sequence (DNA): TGTGCCAGCAGCCGTCACAGGGGCACTAATGAAAAACTGTTTTTT. It codes for CASSRHRGTNEKLFF. The chain couples TRBV13 to TRBJ1-4; 7 positions match TRBD1. The CDR3 runs 15 residues. Per the germline V gene, CDR1 is PRHDT and CDR2 is FYEKMQ (reference sequence). V lost 5 bases and J lost 2; bases outside the gene matches: 5.

The V and J genes are TRBV7-9 and TRBJ2-5; D is possibly TRBD2 (7 bases). V was cut by 7 bases and J by 5 bases, with 26 bases left in between. CDR1 is SEHNR, CDR2 FQNEAQ, per germline (reference sequence). The CDR3 length is 17 residues. CDR3 protein: CASTPQLKGGRRETQYF. The CDR3 coding sequence is TGTGCCAGCACCCCCCAGCTTAAGGGGGGGCGGCGGGAGACCCAGTACTTC.

This chain uses TRBV27 with TRBJ1-5; 9 nucleotides align to TRBD1. The germline gives CDR1 MNHEY, CDR2 SMNVEV (reference sequence). The trim removed 6 bases at V and 0 bases at J, leaving 9 bases unmatched. The CDR3 is 17 amino acids. The DNA for the CDR3 is TGTGCCAGCAGCGACAGGGGGTCGGGTGATAGCAATCAGCCCCAGCATTTT. Amino acids: CASSDRGSGDSNQPQHF.

The V call is TRBV5-1, the J call TRBJ1-2; no firm D call. The germline V gene has CDR1 SGHRS and CDR2 YFSETQ. V was cut by 0 bases and J by 4 bases, with 13 bases left in between. This CDR3 has 15 amino acids. CDR3 nucleotide sequence: TGCGCCAGCAGCTTGGGTCACCTCGGAGGCTATGGCTACACCTTC. Its protein product is CASSLGHLGGYGYTF. Complete variable domain (other parts from reference TRBV5-1 and TRBJ1-2): KAGVTQTPRYLIKTRGQQVTLSCSPISGHRSVSWYQQTPGQGLQFLFEYFSETQRNKGNFPGRFSGRQFSNSRSEMNVSTLELGDSALYLCASSLGHLGGYGYTFGSGTRLTVV.

The V call is TRBV18, the J call TRBJ1-6; D possibly corresponds to TRBD1 (6 bases). This CDR3 comprises 15 residues. Germline-derived CDR1 and CDR2 are KGHSH and LQKENI. Trimming took 5 bases from V and 11 from J, leaving 19 bases between them. The CDR3 loop is CASSFRDTTLAPLHF. The CDR3 region has the DNA TGTGCCAGCTCATTCCGGGACACGACACTTGCACCCCTCCACTTT.

The chain is built from TRBV11-2 and TRBJ1-2, with a possible D match to TRBD1 (6 bases). The CDR3 consists of 13 residues. V was clipped by 5 bases and J by 6 bases, with 13 bases between them. Germline V CDR1 and CDR2: SGHAT, FQNNGV. This CDR3 reads CASSPRTDDGYTF. In nucleotides, the CDR3 is TGTGCCAGCAGCCCCCGGACAGACGATGGCTACACCTTC. Full variable domain (remainder filled in from reference TRBV11-2 and TRBJ1-2): EAGVAQSPRYKIIEKRQSVAFWCNPISGHATLYWYQQILGQGPKLLIQFQNNGVVDDSQLPKDRFSAERLKGVDSTLKIQPAKLEDSAVYLCASSPRTDDGYTFGSGTRLTVV.

The chain recombines TRBV5-6 with TRBJ1-1, with D unresolved. This CDR3 has 13 residues. Between the trimmed V and J ends, which lost 4 bases and 6 bases, there was a span of 13 bases. In germline, CDR1 is SGHDT, CDR2 YYEEEE. CDR3 DNA: TGTGCCAGCAGCGCACGCTGGCGGGCTGAAGCTTTCTTT. The encoded protein is CASSARWRAEAFF.

The chain carries TRBV28 and TRBJ1-1; D unresolved. This CDR3 has 14 amino acids. Germline CDR1 reads MDHEN; CDR2 reads SYDVKM. The V end was cut by 10 bases, the J end by 0 bases, with 15 bases between. The chain's CDR3 is CATQSQIVNTEAFF. The CDR3 nucleotides are TGTGCCACCCAGTCTCAGATTGTGAACACTGAAGCTTTCTTT.

The chain links TRBV13 to TRBJ1-2; a weak D match, TRBD1 (6 bases). Deletions cut 5 bases from V and 8 bases from J, with 18 bases between. CDR1 and CDR2 (germline): PRHDT, FYEKMQ (reference sequence). The CDR3 runs 14 residues. The CDR3 nucleotides read TGTGCCAGCAGCCCTGCCGTACGGGACATAGGCTACACCTTC. Translated: CASSPAVRDIGYTF.

The chain couples TRBV27 to TRBJ1-2; D uncertain. The CDR3 consists of 14 residues. Germline V gene sequence: CDR1 MNHEY, CDR2 SMNVEV (reference sequence). Trimming pared 0 bases from V and 1 base from J, leaving 6 bases between. The CDR3 region is CASSLSRNNYGYTF. In DNA, the CDR3 is TGTGCCAGCAGTTTATCGAGGAATAACTATGGCTACACCTTC.

The V and J genes are TRBV30 and TRBJ1-6; the match to TRBD1 covers 10 bases. The CDR3 totals 18 residues. The J segment lost 5 bases and the V segment lost 0 bases, leaving 10 bases of the junction unmatched. Germline-derived CDR1 and CDR2 are GTSNPN and SVGIG (reference sequence). The CDR3 reads CAWSVLWDRGTDNSPLHF. CDR3 in DNA: TGTGCCTGGAGTGTATTATGGGACAGGGGAACTGATAATTCACCCCTCCACTTT. Supplemented by reference TRBV30 and TRBJ1-6, the full variable domain reads SQTIHQWPATLVQPVGSPLSLECTVEGTSNPNLYWYRQAAGRGLQLLFYSVGIGQISSEVPQNLSASRPQDRQFILSSKKLLLSDSGFYLCAWSVLWDRGTDNSPLHFGNGTRLTVT.

The chain has TRBV10-3 and TRBJ1-2, with TRBD1 matching over 9 bases. The CDR3 extends over 14 amino acids. The V segment lost 4 bases and the J segment 8 bases; nucleotides outside the gene matches: 8. CDR1 and CDR2 (germline): ENHRY, SYGVKD. For the CDR3, the DNA is TGTGCCATCAGTGGCCGGGACAGGGATGACGGCTACACCTTC. This gives the protein CAISGRDRDDGYTF.

Only a few counts were recorded for this clone. The chain is built from TRBV6-1 and TRBJ1-6; TRBD1 aligns across 8 bases. The CDR3 loop spans 20 amino acids. The trim removed 2 bases at V and 0 bases at J, leaving 12 bases unmatched. Germline CDR1 reads MNHNS; CDR2 reads SASEGT. In DNA form, the CDR3 reads TGTGCCAGCAGTGAAAGGTGGAAGGACAGGGTGGGCTCCTATAATTCACCCCTCCACTTT. Its translation is CASSERWKDRVGSYNSPLHF.

The chain carries TRBV10-2 and TRBJ1-5; no definite D call. The ends were cut back, 0 bases at V and 0 bases at J, with 30 bases in the middle. The V gene's germline CDR1 is WSHSY and CDR2 SAAADI. CDR3 length: 23 residues. The CDR3 spells CASSESKQSPLKEPLCSNQPQHF. CDR3 DNA sequence: TGCGCCAGCAGTGAGTCGAAACAGAGCCCACTCAAGGAACCACTGTGTAGCAATCAGCCCCAGCATTTT.

The chain links TRBV5-1 to TRBJ1-2, with a tentative D call TRBD1 (5 bases). V was shortened by 1 base and J by 0 bases, with 16 bases between the two germline ends. Germline CDR1 SGHRS, CDR2 YFSETQ. The CDR3 runs to 17 residues. CDR3 sequence reads: CASSLRQFEWANYGYTF. The CDR3 coding sequence is TGCGCCAGCAGCTTGAGACAGTTCGAGTGGGCTAACTATGGCTACACCTTC.